The 11 T cell receptor beta chains presented below share a single source sample, sequenced in a study of blood T cells in healthy people across ages. Through a sample-barcoded 5' primer and a J-beta primer mix, a second PCR was run for roughly 6 to 12 cycles. Each CDR3 protein is one row after TCRdb ran MiXCR on the 5' RACE reads. The sample shows 380,000 or so distinct CDR3 sequences, roughly half of them seen only once. What was sequenced was blood. The receptors here all came from a man in his sixties in good health.

The V call is TRBV27, the J call TRBJ2-3; 10 bases agree with TRBD2. The CDR3 is 16 residues long. V was clipped by 4 bases and J by 5 bases; unmatched bases: 9. The V gene's germline CDR1 is MNHEY and CDR2 SMNVEV (reference sequence). The DNA for the CDR3 is TGTGCCAGCAGTTCCCCGGCTAGCGGGGGTGGAGATACGCAGTATTTT. It encodes CASSSPASGGGDTQYF.

V gene TRBV20-1 combines with J gene TRBJ2-1; 10 bases map to TRBD2. CDR1 DFQATT and CDR2 SNEGSKA come from the germline V gene (reference sequence). Trimming cost V 5 bases and J 7 bases; bases outside gene matches: 17. The CDR3 spans 17 residues. The CDR3: CSAPDPSGSLGLNEQFF. CDR3 in DNA: TGCAGTGCTCCCGACCCTAGCGGGAGCCTCGGTTTAAATGAGCAGTTCTTC.

There are a few counts of this clonotype. The V call is TRBV20-1, the J call TRBJ2-1; 10 bases fit TRBD1. Trimming took 2 bases from V and 5 from J; bases not matched to a gene: 9. Germline CDR1 reads DFQATT; CDR2 reads SNEGSKA (reference sequence). CDR3 size: 16 residues. The CDR3 DNA is TGCAGTGCTAGACCGCGGGACAGGGGCCTTAACAATGAGCAGTTCTTC. Its translation: CSARPRDRGLNNEQFF.

The chain links TRBV3-1 to TRBJ2-7; 8 positions match TRBD2. The length of the CDR3 is 13 residues. Germline V gene data show CDR1 as LGHDT and CDR2 as YNNKEL (reference sequence). J lost 3 bases, V lost 6 bases, and 4 bases had no gene match. CDR3 amino acids: CASSQGLGYEQYF. The DNA of the CDR3 is TGTGCCAGCAGTCAGGGACTAGGCTACGAGCAGTACTTC.

The V gene is TRBV6-2 or TRBV6-3, the J gene TRBJ2-4; 8 positions agree with TRBD1. The DNA end lines up better with TRBJ2-7; the J call may be wrong. The CDR3 consists of 15 residues. From germline, CDR1 is MNHEY and CDR2 SVGEGT. CDR3: CASSLRDRTIYEQYF. CDR3 nucleotides: TGTGCCAGCAGCCTCCGGGACAGGACCATCTACGAGCAGTACTTC.

V is TRBV25-1 and J is TRBJ2-7; D call uncertain. Trimming cost V 3 bases and J 1 base, with 13 bases left between them. The CDR3 is made up of 15 amino acids. Germline V gives CDR1 MGHDK, CDR2 SYGVNS. The CDR3 reads CASSDARTLSYEQYF. CDR3 nucleotide sequence: TGTGCCAGCAGTGATGCACGTACCTTATCCTACGAGCAGTACTTC.

This clonotype occurred a few times. The chain couples TRBV28 to TRBJ2-1; D is ambiguous. CDR1 MDHEN and CDR2 SYDVKM come from the germline V gene. The length of the CDR3 is 12 residues. Trimming left V 3 bases short and J 8 bases short, with 8 bases between. The CDR3 nucleotides read TGTGCCAGCAGTTTTTCGGCGGATGAGCAGTTCTTC. Amino acids: CASSFSADEQFF.

This clonotype was seen a handful of times. The rearrangement joins TRBV29-1 to TRBJ2-4; 10 nucleotides align to TRBD2. Trimming took 1 base from V and 8 from J; bases not matched to a gene: 11. The germline V gene encodes CDR1 SQVTM and CDR2 ANQGSEA. The CDR3 extends over 16 amino acids. CDR3 in amino acids: CSVEGLAGAGRDIQYF. For the CDR3, the DNA is TGCAGCGTTGAAGGGCTAGCGGGAGCCGGGAGGGACATTCAGTACTTC.

A word on this clonotype: One base away lies a much larger clone, so this may be a sequencing read error. The rearrangement joins TRBV7-9 to TRBJ2-2, with unresolved D. Germline values: CDR1 SEHNR, CDR2 FQNEAQ (reference sequence). The CDR3 loop spans 12 amino acids. The ends were cut back, 7 bases at V and 6 bases at J, with 9 bases in the middle. CDR3 sequence reads: CASIFTAGELFF. CDR3 DNA sequence: TGTGCCAGCATCTTTACGGCCGGGGAGCTGTTTTTT.

The chain is built from TRBV12-3 or TRBV12-4 and TRBJ2-3; 7 bases are a match to TRBD1. V gave up 5 bases and J gave up 3 bases; unmatched junction bases: 8. This CDR3 region has 15 residues. For the CDR3, the DNA is TGTGCCAGCAGTCCCGCGACAGGGCGGACAGATACGCAGTATTTT. Translating gives CASSPATGRTDTQYF.

J is TRBJ2-5 and V is TRBV11-2, with D tentatively TRBD2 (6 bases). V lost 5 bases and J 7 bases, leaving 17 bases between the germline ends. The CDR3 runs 14 residues. Germline V gene lookup returns CDR1 SGHAT and CDR2 FQNNGV. The CDR3 nucleotides are TGTGCCAGCAGCCAGGTCTCCTGGGGAGGGACCCAGTACTTC. It is translated as CASSQVSWGGTQYF.